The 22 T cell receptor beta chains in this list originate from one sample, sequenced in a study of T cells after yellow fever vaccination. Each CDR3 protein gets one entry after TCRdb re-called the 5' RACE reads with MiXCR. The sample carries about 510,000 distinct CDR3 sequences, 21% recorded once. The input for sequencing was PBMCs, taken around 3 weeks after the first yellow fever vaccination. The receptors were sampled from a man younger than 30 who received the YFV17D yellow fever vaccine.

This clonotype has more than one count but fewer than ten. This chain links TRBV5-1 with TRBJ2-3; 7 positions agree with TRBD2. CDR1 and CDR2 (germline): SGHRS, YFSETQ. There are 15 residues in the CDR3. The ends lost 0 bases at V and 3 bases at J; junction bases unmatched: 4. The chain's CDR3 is CASSLDGGNTDTQYF. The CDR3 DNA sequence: TGCGCCAGCAGCTTGGACGGGGGGAATACAGATACGCAGTATTTT. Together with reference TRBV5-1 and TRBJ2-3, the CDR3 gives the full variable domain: KAGVTQTPRYLIKTRGQQVTLSCSPISGHRSVSWYQQTPGQGLQFLFEYFSETQRNKGNFPGRFSGRQFSNSRSEMNVSTLELGDSALYLCASSLDGGNTDTQYFGPGTRLTVL.

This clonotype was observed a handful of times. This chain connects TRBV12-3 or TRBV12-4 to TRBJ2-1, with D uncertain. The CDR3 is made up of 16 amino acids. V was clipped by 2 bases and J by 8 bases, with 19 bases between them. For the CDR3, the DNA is TGTGCCAGCAGTTTACTTCCCGGGTTCAGGAGCGATGAGCAGTTCTTC. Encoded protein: CASSLLPGFRSDEQFF.

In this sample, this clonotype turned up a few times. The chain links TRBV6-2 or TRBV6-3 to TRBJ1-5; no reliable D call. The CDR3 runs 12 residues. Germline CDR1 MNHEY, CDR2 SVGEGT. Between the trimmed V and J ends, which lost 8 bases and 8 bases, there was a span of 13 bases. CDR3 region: CASFLKWKPQHF. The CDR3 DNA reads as TGTGCCAGCTTCTTGAAATGGAAGCCCCAGCATTTT.

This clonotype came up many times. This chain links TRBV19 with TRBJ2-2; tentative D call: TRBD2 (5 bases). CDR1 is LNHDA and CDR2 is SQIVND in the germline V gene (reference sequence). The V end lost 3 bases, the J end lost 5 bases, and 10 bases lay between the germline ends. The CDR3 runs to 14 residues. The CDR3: CASSISVLTGELFF. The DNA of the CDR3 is TGTGCCAGTAGTATTAGCGTCTTGACCGGGGAGCTGTTTTTT.

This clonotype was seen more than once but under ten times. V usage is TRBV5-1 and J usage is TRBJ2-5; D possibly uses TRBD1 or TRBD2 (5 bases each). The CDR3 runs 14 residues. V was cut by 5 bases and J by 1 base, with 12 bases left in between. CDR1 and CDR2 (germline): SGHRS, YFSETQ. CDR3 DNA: TGCGCCAGCAGACCTTGGGGACCCCAAGAGACCCAGTACTTC. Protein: CASRPWGPQETQYF.

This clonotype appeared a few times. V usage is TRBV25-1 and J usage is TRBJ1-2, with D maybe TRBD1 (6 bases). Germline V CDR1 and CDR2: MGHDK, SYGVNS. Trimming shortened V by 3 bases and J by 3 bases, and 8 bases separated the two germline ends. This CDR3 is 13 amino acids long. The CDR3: CASSDTGYYGYTF. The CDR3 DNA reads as TGTGCCAGCAGTGATACAGGGTACTATGGCTACACCTTC.

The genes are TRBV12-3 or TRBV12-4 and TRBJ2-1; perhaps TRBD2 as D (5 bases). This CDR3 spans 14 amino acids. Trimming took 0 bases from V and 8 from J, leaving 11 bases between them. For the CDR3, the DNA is TGTGCCAGCAGTTTAGCCGGGGTACGAGATGAGCAGTTCTTC. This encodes CASSLAGVRDEQFF.

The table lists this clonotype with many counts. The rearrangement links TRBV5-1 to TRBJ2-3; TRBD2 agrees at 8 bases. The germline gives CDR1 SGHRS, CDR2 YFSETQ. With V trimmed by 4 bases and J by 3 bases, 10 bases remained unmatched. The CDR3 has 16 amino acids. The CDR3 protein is CASSLAGTSGTDTQYF. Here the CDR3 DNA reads TGCGCCAGCAGCCTTGCCGGGACTAGTGGTACAGATACGCAGTATTTT.

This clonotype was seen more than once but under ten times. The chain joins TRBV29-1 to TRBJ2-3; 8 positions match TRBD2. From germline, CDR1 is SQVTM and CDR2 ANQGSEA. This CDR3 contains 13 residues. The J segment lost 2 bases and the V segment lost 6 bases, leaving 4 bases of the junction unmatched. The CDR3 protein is CSVTSAYTDTQYF. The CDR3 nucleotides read TGCAGCGTGACTAGCGCCTACACAGATACGCAGTATTTT.

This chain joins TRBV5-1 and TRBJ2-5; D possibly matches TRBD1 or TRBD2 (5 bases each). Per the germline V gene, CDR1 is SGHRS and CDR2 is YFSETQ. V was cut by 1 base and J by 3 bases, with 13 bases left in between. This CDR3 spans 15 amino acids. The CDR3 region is CASSLQGTEEETQYF. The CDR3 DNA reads TGCGCCAGCAGCTTGCAAGGGACGGAGGAAGAGACCCAGTACTTC. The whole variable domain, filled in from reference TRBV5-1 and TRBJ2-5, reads KAGVTQTPRYLIKTRGQQVTLSCSPISGHRSVSWYQQTPGQGLQFLFEYFSETQRNKGNFPGRFSGRQFSNSRSEMNVSTLELGDSALYLCASSLQGTEEETQYFGPGTRLLVL.

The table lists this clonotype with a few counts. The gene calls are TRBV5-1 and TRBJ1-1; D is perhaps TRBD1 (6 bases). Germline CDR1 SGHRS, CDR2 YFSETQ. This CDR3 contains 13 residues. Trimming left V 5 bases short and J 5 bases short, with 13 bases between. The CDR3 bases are TGCGCCAGCAGGATTGAGGGGGGGACTGAAGCTTTCTTT. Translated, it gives CASRIEGGTEAFF. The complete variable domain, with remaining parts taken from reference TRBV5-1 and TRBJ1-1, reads KAGVTQTPRYLIKTRGQQVTLSCSPISGHRSVSWYQQTPGQGLQFLFEYFSETQRNKGNFPGRFSGRQFSNSRSEMNVSTLELGDSALYLCASRIEGGTEAFFGQGTRLTVV.

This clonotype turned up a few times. CDR3: CASSFRSAAYNEQFF. The CDR3 DNA reads as TGTGCCAGCAGCTTTAGGTCCGCGGCCTACAATGAGCAGTTCTTC. V is TRBV11-2 and J is TRBJ2-1; D uncertain. From germline, CDR1 is SGHAT and CDR2 FQNNGV. CDR3 length: 15 amino acids. V lost 3 bases to trimming and J lost 2 bases, with 11 bases between them.

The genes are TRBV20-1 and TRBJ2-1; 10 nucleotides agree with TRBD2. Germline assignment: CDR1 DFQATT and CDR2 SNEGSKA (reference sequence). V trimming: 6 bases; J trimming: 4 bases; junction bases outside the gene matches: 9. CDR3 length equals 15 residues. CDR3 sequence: CSATPLAGDYNEQFF. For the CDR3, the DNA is TGCAGTGCCACACCCCTAGCGGGGGATTACAATGAGCAGTTCTTC.

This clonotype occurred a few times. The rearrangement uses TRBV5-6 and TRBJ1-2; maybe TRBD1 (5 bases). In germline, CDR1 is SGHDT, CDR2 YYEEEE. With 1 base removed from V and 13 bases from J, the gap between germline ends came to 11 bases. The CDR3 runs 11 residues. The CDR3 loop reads CASSLFGGCTF. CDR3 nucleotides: TGTGCCAGCAGCTTGTTTGGGGGATGCACCTTC.

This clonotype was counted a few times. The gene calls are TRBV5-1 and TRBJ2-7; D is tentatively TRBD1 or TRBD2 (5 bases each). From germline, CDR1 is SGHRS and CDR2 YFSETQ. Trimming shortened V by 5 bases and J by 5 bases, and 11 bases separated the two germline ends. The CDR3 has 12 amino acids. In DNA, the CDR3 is TGCGCCAGCAGGGAAGGGACCCACGAGCAGTACTTC. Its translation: CASREGTHEQYF.

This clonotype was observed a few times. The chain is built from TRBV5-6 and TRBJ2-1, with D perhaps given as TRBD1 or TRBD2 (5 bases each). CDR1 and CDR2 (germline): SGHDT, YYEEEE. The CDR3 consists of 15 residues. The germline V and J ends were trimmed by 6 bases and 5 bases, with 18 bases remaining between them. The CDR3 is CASKTRDHPNNEQFF. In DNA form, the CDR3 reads TGTGCCAGCAAGACCCGGGACCATCCGAACAATGAGCAGTTCTTC.

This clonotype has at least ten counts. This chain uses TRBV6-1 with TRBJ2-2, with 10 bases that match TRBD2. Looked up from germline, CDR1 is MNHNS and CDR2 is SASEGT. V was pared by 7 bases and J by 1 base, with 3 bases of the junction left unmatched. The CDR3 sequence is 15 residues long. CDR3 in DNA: TGTGCCAGCAATAGACTAGCGGGGAACACCGGGGAGCTGTTTTTT. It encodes CASNRLAGNTGELFF.

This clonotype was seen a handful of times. CDR3 residues: CATGEYGNSPLHF. The CDR3 bases are TGTGCCACCGGGGAGTATGGTAATTCACCCCTCCACTTT. The chain couples TRBV12-3 or TRBV12-4 to TRBJ1-6; D gene ambiguous. Between the trimmed V and J ends, which lost 10 bases and 6 bases, there was a span of 13 bases. This CDR3 comprises 13 residues.

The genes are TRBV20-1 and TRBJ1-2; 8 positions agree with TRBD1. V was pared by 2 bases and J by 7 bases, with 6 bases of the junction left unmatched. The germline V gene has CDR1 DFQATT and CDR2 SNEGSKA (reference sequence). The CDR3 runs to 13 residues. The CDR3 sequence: CSARTGQEFGYTF. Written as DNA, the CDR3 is TGCAGTGCTAGAACGGGACAGGAATTTGGCTACACCTTC.

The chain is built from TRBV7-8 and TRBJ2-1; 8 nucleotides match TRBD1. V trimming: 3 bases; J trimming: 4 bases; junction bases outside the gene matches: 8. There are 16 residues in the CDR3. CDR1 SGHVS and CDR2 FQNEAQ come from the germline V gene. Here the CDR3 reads CASSLGDRGYYNEQFF. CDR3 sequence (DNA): TGTGCCAGCAGCTTGGGAGACAGGGGATATTACAATGAGCAGTTCTTC.

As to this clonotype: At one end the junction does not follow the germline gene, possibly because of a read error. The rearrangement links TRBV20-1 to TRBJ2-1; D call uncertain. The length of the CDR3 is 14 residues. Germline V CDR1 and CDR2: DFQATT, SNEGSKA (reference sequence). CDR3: CSAPGSSSYNERFF. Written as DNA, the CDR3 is TGCAGTGCCCCGGGCAGTTCCTCCTACAATGAGCGGTTCTTC.

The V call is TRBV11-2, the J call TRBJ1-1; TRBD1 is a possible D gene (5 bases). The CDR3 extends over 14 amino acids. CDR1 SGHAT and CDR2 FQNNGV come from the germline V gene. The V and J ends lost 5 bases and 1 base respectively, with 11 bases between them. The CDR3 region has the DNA TGTGCCAGCAGCCGCAGGGATACGAACACTGAAGCTTTCTTT. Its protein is CASSRRDTNTEAFF.